This is a list of T cell receptor beta chains from one sample in a study of blood T cell repertoires in COVID-19. Clones were sequenced by immunoSEQ multiplex PCR, and TCRdb holds only the in-frame ones, with some missing. The repertoire holds some 230,000 clones, 84% seen once, with roughly 2.3% in the top ten. Input material: peripheral blood. The receptor set was obtained from an older woman with acute or convalescent COVID-19. The CDR3 runs from the conserved cysteine through the conserved F or W. Fields, in order: CDR3 protein, CDR3 DNA, D gene, V gene, clone size, J gene. The D gene is left open where the match is weak. Clone sizes are given selectively: once, few, many, or a class where the clone is expanded.

CDR3: CASSSAFGTGLPYEQYF
DNA: TGTGCCAGCAGCTCAGCTTTCGGGACAGGGCTTCCCTACGAGCAGTACTTC
D: TRBD1
V: TRBV7-9
size: NA
J: TRBJ2-7

CDR3: CASSQEPGQYNEKLFF
DNA: TGCGCCAGCAGCCAAGAACCGGGACAGTATAATGAAAAACTGTTTTTT
D: TRBD1
V: TRBV4-1
size: NA
J: TRBJ1-4

CDR3: CASSRTSGGQDTQYF
DNA: TGTGCCAGCAGTCGGACTAGCGGGGGGCAAGATACGCAGTATTTT
D: TRBD2
V: TRBV2
size: NA
J: TRBJ2-3

CDR3: CASSYQQRLVTDTQYF
DNA: TGTGCCAGCAGCTACCAGCAGCGGCTTGTCACAGATACGCAGTATTTT
D: NA
V: TRBV7-2
size: NA
J: TRBJ2-3

CDR3: CASSPGRGDPYEQYF
DNA: TGTGCCAGCAGTCCGGGACGGGGGGATCCCTACGAGCAGTACTTC
D: TRBD2
V: TRBV6-6
size: NA
J: TRBJ2-7

CDR3: CASSYWRQGNNEQFF
DNA: TGTGCCAGCAGTTACTGGCGGCAGGGGAACAATGAGCAGTTCTTC
D: NA
V: TRBV6-5
size: NA
J: TRBJ2-1

CDR3: CASSLDRRAGANVLTF
DNA: TGTGCCAGCAGCTTAGACAGAAGAGCTGGGGCCAACGTCCTGACTTTC
D: NA
V: TRBV5-6
size: once
J: TRBJ2-6

CDR3: CACTGTKDHEQFF
DNA: TGTGCCTGCACCGGGACAAAGGATCATGAGCAGTTCTTC
D: NA
V: TRBV30
size: NA
J: TRBJ2-1

CDR3: CASSPGQGYREQYF
DNA: TGTGCCAGCAGTCCCGGACAGGGATATCGGGAGCAGTACTTC
D: TRBD1
V: TRBV6-5
size: NA
J: TRBJ2-7

CDR3: CASRGTGSISQHF
DNA: TGTGCCAGCAGGGGGACAGGGAGTATTTCCCAGCATTTT
D: TRBD1
V: TRBV6-5
size: NA
J: TRBJ1-5

CDR3: CAISEARSSSTGELFF
DNA: TGTGCCATCAGTGAGGCCCGAAGTAGCAGCACCGGGGAGCTGTTTTTT
D: NA
V: TRBV10-3
size: NA
J: TRBJ2-2

CDR3: CASSPRTSGYNEQFF
DNA: TGTGCCAGCAGCCCTCGGACTAGCGGATACAATGAGCAGTTCTTC
D: TRBD2
V: TRBV9
size: NA
J: TRBJ2-1

CDR3: CASSVERTIRRSYEQYF
DNA: TGTGCCAGCAGCGTGGAAAGAACGATCAGGCGTTCCTACGAGCAGTACTTC
D: NA
V: TRBV5-5
size: NA
J: TRBJ2-7

CDR3: CASSLAQGHYEQYF
DNA: TGTGCCAGCAGCTTGGCCCAGGGCCACTACGAGCAGTACTTC
D: NA
V: TRBV5-5
size: NA
J: TRBJ2-7

CDR3: CASSLRTGRTGELFF
DNA: TGCGCCAGCAGCTTAAGGACAGGGAGAACCGGGGAGCTGTTTTTT
D: TRBD1
V: TRBV5-1
size: NA
J: TRBJ2-2

CDR3: CASSFRNNSPLHF
DNA: TGTGCCAGCAGTTTCAGGAATAATTCACCCCTCCACTTT
D: NA
V: TRBV27
size: few
J: TRBJ1-6

CDR3: CASSLDPGYGYTF
DNA: TGTGCCAGCAGCTTAGACCCCGGGTATGGCTACACCTTC
D: NA
V: TRBV7-9
size: NA
J: TRBJ1-2

CDR3: CASSRTGGATEAFF
DNA: TGTGCCAGCAGCCGGACAGGGGGCGCCACTGAAGCTTTCTTT
D: TRBD1
V: TRBV7-2
size: NA
J: TRBJ1-1

CDR3: CASSTRQGGRGYTF
DNA: TGTGCCAGTAGTACTCGTCAGGGGGGACGAGGCTACACCTTC
D: TRBD1
V: TRBV19
size: NA
J: TRBJ1-2

CDR3: CASSRDSHGEQYF
DNA: TGTGCCAGCAGCCGGGACAGTCACGGGGAGCAGTACTTC
D: TRBD1
V: TRBV7-9
size: NA
J: TRBJ2-7

CDR3: CSARDINEQFF
DNA: TGCAGTGCTAGAGATATAAATGAGCAGTTCTTC
D: NA
V: TRBV20-1
size: NA
J: TRBJ2-1

CDR3: CASSPYRGGRGYTF
DNA: TGTGCCAGCAGCCCCTACAGGGGGGGTCGAGGCTACACCTTC
D: TRBD1
V: TRBV11-2
size: NA
J: TRBJ1-2

CDR3: CASSLTGGGLGTGELFF
DNA: TGTGCCAGCAGCTTGACAGGGGGCGGACTCGGCACCGGGGAGCTGTTTTTT
D: TRBD1
V: TRBV14
size: NA
J: TRBJ2-2